The present T cell receptor beta chain was sequenced within a study of cytomegalovirus exposure and HLA in healthy donors. Both 60 Vbeta primers and 13 Jbeta primers went into the PCR. Clones were read by immunoSEQ multiplex PCR, and TCRdb kept only the in-frame ones, dropping some. Of about 99,000 clones in the sample, roughly 9.1% were seen once. The trim removed 3 bases at V and 3 bases at J, leaving 10 bases unmatched. This CDR3 has 17 amino acids. CDR1 and CDR2 from the germline V gene are MDHEN and SYDVKM. In regard to this clone: The antigen remains unidentified.

Findings of the study overall: Analyzed later, association rates of TCRs varied across HLA loci, with DRB1 most and HLA-C fewest. Available immune exposure information covered CMV serostatus only.

The chain employs TRBV28 and TRBJ2-7; 11 bases are a match to TRBD1. Material: PBMCs. The sequence was collected from a man in his forties in good health and CMV-seropositive. CDR3 residues: CASSFKWDRGKIYEQYF. The CDR3 bases are TGTGCCAGCAGTTTCAAGTGGGACAGGGGGAAAATCTACGAGCAGTACTTC.